These T cell receptor beta chains were read from a single sample in a study of cytomegalovirus exposure and HLA in healthy donors. Only in-frame clones appear in the TCRdb table, and some are missing; sequencing was by immunoSEQ multiplex PCR. The data contain 90,000 to 150,000 clones, about three fifths of them seen just once; the ten biggest clones take up about 9.1%. The sequenced sample was PBMCs. The receptors stem from a man aged 40-49 years in good health and CMV-seropositive. The CDR3 runs from the conserved cysteine through the conserved F or W. D genes are given only for firm matches. The size of a clone is reported for some rows only, either as once, few or many, or as a class for expanded clones.

d_call,clone_size,j_call,v_call,cdr3_aa,cdr3_nt
NA,NA,TRBJ2-2,TRBV7-3,CASSLIPPGAGGELFF,TGTGCCAGCAGCTTAATACCCCCGGGAGCCGGCGGGGAGCTGTTTTTT
TRBD2,NA,TRBJ2-7,TRBV7-9,CASSLSLAGVYEQYF,TGTGCCAGCAGCTTAAGTCTAGCGGGGGTATACGAGCAGTACTTC
NA,NA,TRBJ2-3,TRBV7-2,CASSSSTDTQYF,TGTGCCAGCAGCTCTTCCACAGATACGCAGTATTTT
NA,NA,TRBJ1-2,TRBV2,CASGAGDYGYTF,TGTGCCTCCGGCGCGGGAGACTATGGCTACACCTTC
NA,NA,TRBJ1-5,TRBV25-1,CASRGLTNQPQHF,TGTGCCAGCAGGGGACTGACCAATCAGCCCCAGCATTTT
NA,few,TRBJ2-7,TRBV10-3,CAISNADRSEQYF,TGTGCCATCAGTAATGCAGACAGGTCCGAGCAGTACTTC
TRBD2,NA,TRBJ2-1,TRBV28,CASSTPTSAGGEQFF,TGTGCCAGCAGTACCCCGACTAGCGCGGGGGGTGAGCAGTTCTTC
TRBD1,NA,TRBJ2-1,TRBV12-5,CASGLNSQGVLFF,TGTGCTAGTGGTTTAAATTCACAGGGGGTTCTGTTCTTC
NA,NA,TRBJ1-6,TRBV7-9,CASSESYSPLHF,TGTGCCAGCAGTGAGAGTTATTCACCCCTCCACTTT
NA,NA,TRBJ2-1,TRBV6-5,CASSYSEKQFF,TGTGCCAGCAGTTACTCAGAGAAGCAGTTCTTC
NA,NA,TRBJ1-1,TRBV4-2,CASGQGAQLNTEAFF,TGTGCCAGCGGCCAAGGGGCACAGCTGAACACTGAAGCTTTCTTT
NA,NA,TRBJ1-3,TRBV29-1,CSAPGESGNTIYF,TGCAGCGCACCAGGGGAATCTGGAAACACCATATATTTT
TRBD1,NA,TRBJ1-1,TRBV2,CASRQQGIPDRAFF,TGTGCCAGCAGACAACAGGGGATCCCCGACCGAGCTTTCTTT
NA,few,TRBJ1-1,TRBV28,CASSFLPVNTEAFF,TGTGCCAGCAGTTTTTTGCCGGTTAACACTGAAGCTTTCTTT
TRBD2,NA,TRBJ2-3,TRBV2,CASSDGGGADTQYF,TGTGCCAGCAGTGACGGCGGGGGGGCGGATACGCAGTATTTT
NA,NA,TRBJ2-6,TRBV2,CASTPTEANVLTF,TGTGCCAGCACCCCCACAGAGGCCAACGTCCTGACTTTC
TRBD1,NA,TRBJ1-6,TRBV15,CATSRESRTGGILSPLHF,TGTGCCACCAGCAGAGAAAGTCGGACAGGGGGAATACTCTCACCCCTCCACTTT
TRBD2,NA,TRBJ2-3,TRBV7-9,CASSRKLAGSTDTQYF,TGTGCCAGCAGCCGGAAACTAGCGGGGAGCACAGATACGCAGTATTTT
NA,NA,TRBJ1-2,TRBV6-5,CASSYRKQGSGGYTF,TGTGCCAGCAGTTACCGCAAGCAGGGGTCAGGAGGCTACACCTTC
NA,NA,TRBJ2-7,TRBV5-1,CASSFSGYEQYF,TGCGCCAGCAGCTTTTCGGGGTACGAGCAGTACTTC
TRBD1,NA,TRBJ1-5,TRBV19,CASSIESQGVGNQPQHF,TGTGCCAGTAGTATAGAAAGCCAGGGGGTTGGCAATCAGCCCCAGCATTTT
TRBD2,NA,TRBJ2-3,TRBV4-1,CASSQGTSGGTDTQYF,TGCGCCAGCAGCCAAGGGACTAGCGGGGGAACAGATACGCAGTATTTT
NA,NA,TRBJ1-1,TRBV18,CASLGGSKDTEAFF,TGTGCCAGCTTGGGGGGGAGTAAGGACACTGAAGCTTTCTTT
TRBD1,NA,TRBJ1-2,TRBV13,CASSTGGAGGGYTF,TGTGCCAGCAGCACTGGAGGGGCAGGGGGAGGCTACACCTTC
NA,NA,TRBJ2-7,TRBV28,CASSRGGTRAYEQYF,TGTGCCAGCAGCCGAGGTGGGACAAGAGCCTACGAGCAGTACTTC
NA,NA,TRBJ1-1,TRBV27,CASSYYPDRGTEAFF,TGTGCCAGCAGTTATTACCCCGACCGGGGAACTGAAGCTTTCTTT
TRBD1,NA,TRBJ2-7,TRBV29-1,CSVEAAGGGEQYF,TGCAGCGTTGAAGCCGCAGGGGGTGGCGAGCAGTACTTC
NA,NA,TRBJ2-5,TRBV29-1,CSVSAQVQETQYF,TGCAGCGTATCGGCACAGGTCCAAGAGACCCAGTACTTC
TRBD1,NA,TRBJ1-4,TRBV18,CASSPGFGTGNEKLFF,TGTGCCAGCTCACCGGGATTCGGGACAGGGAATGAAAAACTGTTTTTT
TRBD1,NA,TRBJ2-2,TRBV27,CASTRTGRFTGELFF,TGTGCCAGCACCAGGACAGGGCGGTTCACCGGGGAGCTGTTTTTT
NA,once,TRBJ2-2,TRBV5-1,CASSFQRVDTGELFF,TGCGCCAGCAGCTTCCAGAGGGTGGACACCGGGGAGCTGTTTTTT
NA,NA,TRBJ2-1,TRBV21-1,CASSKAGLTRISSYNEQFF,TGTGCCAGCAGCAAAGCGGGACTAACCAGGATTAGCTCCTACAATGAGCAGTTCTTC
NA,NA,TRBJ1-5,TRBV19,CASSMVSNRAGSNQPQHF,TGTGCCAGTAGTATGGTGTCGAACAGGGCCGGGAGCAATCAGCCCCAGCATTTT
NA,NA,TRBJ2-2,TRBV7-2,CASTPGQNTGELFF,TGTGCCAGCACTCCGGGACAGAACACCGGGGAGCTGTTTTTT
NA,NA,TRBJ2-7,TRBV5-6,CASSRDSRLQQYF,TGTGCCAGCAGCCGGGACTCTCGGCTACAGCAGTACTTC
TRBD1,few,TRBJ1-2,TRBV29-1,CSVVTGPYGYTF,TGCAGCGTCGTGACAGGGCCCTATGGCTACACCTTC
NA,NA,TRBJ2-3,TRBV10-1,CASSDGITDTQYF,TGCGCCAGCAGTGACGGTATCACAGATACGCAGTATTTT
NA,once,TRBJ2-5,TRBV6-1,CASSGLAVQETQYF,TGTGCCAGCAGTGGTTTAGCGGTACAAGAGACCCAGTACTTC
TRBD2,NA,TRBJ2-1,TRBV7-3,CASSPSPSGGPYNEQFF,TGTGCCAGCAGCCCGTCCCCTAGCGGGGGGCCTTACAATGAGCAGTTCTTC
TRBD2,NA,TRBJ2-1,TRBV12-5,CASGSGGNEQFF,TGTGCTAGTGGTTCGGGGGGCAATGAGCAGTTCTTC
TRBD1,NA,TRBJ2-1,TRBV7-3,CASSRGTDNEQFF,TGTGCCAGCAGCCGTGGGACAGACAATGAGCAGTTCTTC
NA,NA,TRBJ1-1,TRBV28,CASRKQSLNTEAFF,TGTGCCAGCAGAAAACAGTCGCTGAACACTGAAGCTTTCTTT
NA,NA,TRBJ2-3,TRBV6-5,CASSSTADTQYF,TGTGCCAGCAGTTCAACAGCAGATACGCAGTATTTT
TRBD2,NA,TRBJ2-3,TRBV5-1,CASSLKWRGGSADTQYF,TGCGCCAGCAGCTTGAAGTGGCGGGGGGGGAGTGCAGATACGCAGTATTTT
NA,NA,TRBJ2-1,TRBV7-9,CASSPGEWPPPKDEQFF,TGTGCCAGCAGCCCGGGGGAATGGCCCCCTCCCAAGGATGAGCAGTTCTTC
TRBD1,few,TRBJ1-4,TRBV2,CASSAGQGGGEKLFF,TGTGCCAGCAGTGCGGGACAGGGAGGGGGTGAAAAACTGTTTTTT
NA,NA,TRBJ1-4,TRBV6-1,CASRGGINEKLFF,TGTGCCAGCAGAGGGGGAATTAATGAAAAACTGTTTTTT
NA,NA,TRBJ1-3,TRBV10-2,CASRGGSGNTIYF,TGCGCCAGCCGGGGGGGCTCTGGAAACACCATATATTTT
NA,once,TRBJ2-7,TRBV4-1,CASSPNEIGQLYEQYF,TGCGCCAGCAGCCCAAACGAAATTGGACAGCTCTACGAGCAGTACTTC
TRBD1,few,TRBJ2-7,TRBV9,CASSVDWTGTFEQYF,TGTGCCAGCAGCGTAGACTGGACAGGGACCTTCGAGCAGTACTTC
NA,NA,TRBJ1-5,TRBV7-9,CASSSEATLSNHPQHF,TGTGCCAGCAGCTCCGAAGCGACCCTTAGCAATCATCCCCAGCATTTT
NA,NA,TRBJ2-1,TRBV9,CASSVANEQFF,TGTGCCAGCAGCGTAGCTAATGAGCAGTTCTTC
TRBD2,NA,TRBJ2-5,TRBV5-6,CATGGLAGAQETQYF,TGTGCCACCGGGGGGCTAGCGGGGGCCCAAGAGACCCAGTACTTC
TRBD2,NA,TRBJ2-7,TRBV27,CASSDRTSETYEQYF,TGTGCCAGCAGTGACCGGACTAGCGAAACCTACGAGCAGTACTTC
NA,few,TRBJ1-5,TRBV30,CAWSLGTGDQPQHF,TGTGCCTGGAGTTTGGGTACGGGGGATCAGCCCCAGCATTTT
NA,once,TRBJ2-2,TRBV28,CASSKPLNTGELFF,TGTGCCAGCAGTAAACCCCTAAACACCGGGGAGCTGTTTTTT
TRBD1,once,TRBJ2-5,TRBV5-8,CASSLGTGGGETQYF,TGTGCCAGCAGCTTGGGGACAGGGGGCGGGGAGACCCAGTACTTC